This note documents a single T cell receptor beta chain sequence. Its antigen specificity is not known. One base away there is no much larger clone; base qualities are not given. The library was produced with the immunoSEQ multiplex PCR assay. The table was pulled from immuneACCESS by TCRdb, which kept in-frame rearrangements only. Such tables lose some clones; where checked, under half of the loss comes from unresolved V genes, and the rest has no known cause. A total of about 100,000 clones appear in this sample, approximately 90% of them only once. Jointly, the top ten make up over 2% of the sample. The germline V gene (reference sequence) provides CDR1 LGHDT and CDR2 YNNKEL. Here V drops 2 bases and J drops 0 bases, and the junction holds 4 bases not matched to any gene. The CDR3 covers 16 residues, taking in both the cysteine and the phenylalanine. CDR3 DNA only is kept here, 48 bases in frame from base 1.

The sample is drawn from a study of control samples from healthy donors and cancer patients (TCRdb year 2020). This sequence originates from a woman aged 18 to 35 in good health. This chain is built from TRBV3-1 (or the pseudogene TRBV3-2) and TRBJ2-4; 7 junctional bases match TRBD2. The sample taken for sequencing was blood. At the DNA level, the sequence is TGTGCCAGCAGCCAATGGGAGGGCCTAGCCAAAAACATTCAGTACTTC. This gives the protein CASSQWEGLAKNIQYF.